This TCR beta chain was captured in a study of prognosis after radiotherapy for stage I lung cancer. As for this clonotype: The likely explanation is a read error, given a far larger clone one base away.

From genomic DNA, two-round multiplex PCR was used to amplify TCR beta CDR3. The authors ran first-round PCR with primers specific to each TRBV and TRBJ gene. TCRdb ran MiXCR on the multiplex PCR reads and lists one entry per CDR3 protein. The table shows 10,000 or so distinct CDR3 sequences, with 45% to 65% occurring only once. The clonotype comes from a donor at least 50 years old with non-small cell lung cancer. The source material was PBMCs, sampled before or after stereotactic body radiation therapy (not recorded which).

In DNA, the CDR3 is TGTGCCAGCAGTGAATTTTTCGCTCAATACGAGCAGTACTTC. Its translation is CASSEFFAQYEQYF. The rearrangement links TRBV6-4 to TRBJ2-7; D call uncertain. Trimming removed 3 bases at V and 4 bases at J, with 13 bases between. CDR1 is MRHNA and CDR2 is SNTAGT in the germline V gene. The CDR3 is 14 residues long.